These 20 T cell receptor beta chains originate from one sample sequenced in a study of blood T cells in healthy people across ages (dated by TCRdb to the mid-2010s). The library was generated by 5' RACE. Sequencing was carried out with an Illumina HiSeq 2500. A second about 7 to 11 cycle PCR used a sample-barcoded 5' primer and a J-beta primer mix. TCRdb itself trimmed the public reads at Q25 with fastp, ran MiXCR and retained productive beta chains. For every CDR3 protein sequence, its rows merge into one entry that carries the most common genes and DNA. Within this sample are 850,000 to 1,000,000 distinct CDR3 sequences, with just over 50% of them counted one time only. The biggest ten clones account for about a fifth of the sample. Sample: blood. The receptors stem from a woman aged 60-70 years in good health.

This clonotype was picked up many times. CDR3 protein: CASSLGPLALYEQYF. The CDR3 DNA sequence: TGTGCCAGCAGTTTAGGTCCCCTGGCCCTCTACGAGCAGTACTTC. The V gene is TRBV12-3 or TRBV12-4, the J gene TRBJ2-7; D gene ambiguous. The V end was cut by 1 base, the J end by 3 bases, with 13 bases between. The CDR3 has 15 amino acids.

The V call is TRBV2, the J call TRBJ1-2; TRBD1 might be the D (5 bases). With 2 bases removed from V and 4 bases from J, the gap between germline ends came to 11 bases. CDR3 length: 14 amino acids. Germline CDR1 reads SNHLY; CDR2 reads FYNNEI. The chain's CDR3 is CASSEQGISYGYTF. The CDR3 nucleotides are TGTGCCAGCAGTGAACAGGGTATATCCTATGGCTACACCTTC.

The chain links TRBV2 to TRBJ2-3; D is possibly TRBD1 (6 bases). The CDR3 sequence is 14 residues long. Germline CDR1 reads SNHLY; CDR2 reads FYNNEI. Trimming left V 6 bases short and J 0 bases short, with 10 bases between. The CDR3 loop is CASRHRVSTDTQYF. The CDR3 coding sequence is TGTGCCAGCAGGCACAGGGTCAGCACAGATACGCAGTATTTT.

In this sample, this clonotype turned up a few times. This CDR3 is CAWSAGLLAKNIQYF. The CDR3 DNA reads as TGTGCCTGGAGTGCGGGACTTTTAGCCAAAAACATTCAGTACTTC. This rearrangement joins TRBV30 to TRBJ2-4, with a tentative D call TRBD2 (6 bases). The CDR3 sequence is 15 residues long. The ends were cut back, 1 base at V and 0 bases at J, with 10 bases in the middle. Germline-derived CDR1 and CDR2 are GTSNPN and SVGIG (reference sequence). Full variable domain (missing parts from reference TRBV30 and TRBJ2-4): SQTIHQWPATLVQPVGSPLSLECTVEGTSNPNLYWYRQAAGRGLQLLFYSVGIGQISSEVPQNLSASRPQDRQFILSSKKLLLSDSGFYLCAWSAGLLAKNIQYFGAGTRLSVL.

This rearrangement joins TRBV6-5 to TRBJ2-7, with 10 bases fitting TRBD2. Judging by the DNA end, TRBJ2-5 fits better; the J call may be wrong. The CDR3 sequence is 15 residues long. CDR1 MNHEY and CDR2 SVGAGI come from the germline V gene. CDR3 nucleotide sequence: TGTGCCAGCAGTTATCGGACTAGCGGACGGGGGACCCAGTACTTC. Protein product: CASSYRTSGRGTQYF.

This clonotype was recorded many times. The CDR3 reads CASSFPGGEQYF. CDR3 nucleotides: TGTGCCAGCAGTTTCCCGGGCGGCGAGCAGTACTTC. The V and J genes are TRBV27 and TRBJ2-7, with unresolved D. Germline V gene data show CDR1 as MNHEY and CDR2 as SMNVEV (reference sequence). This CDR3 has 12 residues. Trimming took off 3 bases at V and 6 bases at J, with 9 bases between the two ends.

The gene calls are TRBV9 and TRBJ2-3; D perhaps matches TRBD2 (5 bases). Germline V gene lookup returns CDR1 SGDLS and CDR2 YYNGEE. With 3 bases removed from V and 0 bases from J, the gap between germline ends came to 11 bases. The CDR3 is 15 amino acids. CDR3 DNA: TGTGCCAGCAGCGGCCAAGCGGCTAGCACAGATACGCAGTATTTT. Amino acid sequence: CASSGQAASTDTQYF.

This chain uses TRBV4-1 with TRBJ2-3; 7 nucleotides align to TRBD2. Germline V gene sequence: CDR1 MGHRA, CDR2 YSYEKL. CDR3 length: 13 amino acids. J lost 5 bases, V lost 6 bases, and 5 bases had no gene match. The CDR3 DNA reads TGCGCCAGCAGTTCTCTAGCGGTAGATACGCAGTATTTT. Translating gives CASSSLAVDTQYF.

The J gene is TRBJ1-1, the V gene TRBV4-2; D remains unclear. This CDR3 has 13 residues. Per germline, CDR1 LGHNA and CDR2 YNFKEQ. V lost 0 bases, J lost 5 bases, and 7 bases lay in between. The CDR3 reads CASSQDARTEAFF. CDR3 bases: TGTGCCAGCAGCCAAGATGCCAGGACTGAAGCTTTCTTT.

This chain uses TRBV3-1 with TRBJ2-2; D remains unclear. The CDR3 is made up of 14 amino acids. The germline CDR1 and CDR2 sequences are LGHDT and YNNKEL (reference sequence). Trimming took 3 bases from V and 5 from J, leaving 10 bases between them. CDR3 coding DNA: TGTGCCAGCAGCCAGATCTCAACAACCGGGGAGCTGTTTTTT. It is translated as CASSQISTTGELFF.

The chain links TRBV11-2 to TRBJ2-3, with a weak D call TRBD2 (6 bases). Trimming left V 5 bases short and J 2 bases short, with 20 bases between. The CDR3 extends over 17 amino acids. Germline assignment: CDR1 SGHAT and CDR2 FQNNGV. This chain's CDR3 is CASSPGGWLAHTDTQYF. Written as DNA, the CDR3 is TGTGCCAGCAGCCCCGGAGGGTGGCTAGCGCACACAGATACGCAGTATTTT. The full variable domain, completed using reference TRBV11-2 and TRBJ2-3, is EAGVAQSPRYKIIEKRQSVAFWCNPISGHATLYWYQQILGQGPKLLIQFQNNGVVDDSQLPKDRFSAERLKGVDSTLKIQPAKLEDSAVYLCASSPGGWLAHTDTQYFGPGTRLTVL.

The chain carries TRBV3-1 and TRBJ2-4; 7 positions agree with TRBD2. The V gene end was trimmed by 6 bases and the J gene end by 0 bases; junction bases not matched to a gene: 17. CDR1 and CDR2 (germline): LGHDT, YNNKEL (reference sequence). This CDR3 has 19 residues. DNA for the CDR3: TGTGCCAGCAGTACTAGCGCAGCCAAGAGGACTCTAGCCAAAAACATTCAGTACTTC. It specifies CASSTSAAKRTLAKNIQYF.

The genes are TRBV29-1 and TRBJ2-5; TRBD1 agrees at 10 bases. The CDR3 covers 12 residues. V was pared by 7 bases and J by 4 bases, with 3 bases of the junction left unmatched. Per germline, CDR1 SQVTM and CDR2 ANQGSEA. The CDR3 DNA is TGCAGCGGCGACAGGGGGCCAGAGACCCAGTACTTC. It codes for CSGDRGPETQYF.

The genes are TRBV7-2 and TRBJ2-5, with D tentatively TRBD2 (9 bases). The J call is uncertain, as TRBJ2-7 better fits the DNA end. From germline, CDR1 is SGHTA and CDR2 FQGNSA. The CDR3 sequence is 19 residues long. The CDR3 DNA is TGTGCCAGCAGCTTGGGAATGACAGGGGCGGCGGGAGGGCCCTACGAGCAGTACTTC. Its protein product is CASSLGMTGAAGGPYEQYF.

This clonotype was seen a single time. The chain combines TRBV20-1 with TRBJ2-1; D might be TRBD1 (5 bases). From germline, CDR1 is DFQATT and CDR2 SNEGSKA (reference sequence). Trimming shortened V by 5 bases and J by 6 bases, and 11 bases separated the two germline ends. This CDR3 has 12 amino acids. Here the CDR3 reads CSAPGRVNEQFF. The CDR3 DNA is TGCAGTGCTCCCGGCAGGGTCAATGAGCAGTTCTTC.

This clonotype was seen only a few times. One base away lies a much larger clone, so this may be a sequencing read error. This chain joins TRBV12-3 or TRBV12-4 and TRBJ2-7, with TRBD2 matching over 9 bases. This CDR3 spans 14 amino acids. V shed 5 bases and J 4 bases; nucleotides not matched to a gene: 6. CDR3 protein: CASSVREGNYEQYF. The CDR3, as DNA: TGTGCCAGCAGTGTGCGGGAGGGGAATTACGAGCAGTACTTC.

This rearrangement joins TRBV5-1 to TRBJ2-1; either TRBD1 or TRBD2 may fit D (6 bases each). The CDR3 loop spans 15 amino acids. CDR1 and CDR2 from the germline V gene are SGHRS and YFSETQ. V lost 2 bases to trimming and J lost 2 bases, with 11 bases between them. CDR3: CASSFRGPTYNEQFF. For the CDR3, the DNA is TGCGCCAGCAGCTTCCGGGGGCCCACCTACAATGAGCAGTTCTTC.

Worth noting for this clonotype: Compared with germline, one end of the junction differs, possibly owing to a read error. V is TRBV7-8 and J is TRBJ2-6; tentative D call: TRBD1 (6 bases). In germline, CDR1 is SGHVS, CDR2 FQNEAQ. The CDR3 covers 16 residues. In nucleotides, the CDR3 is TGTACCAGCAGCTCAGCCAGGGGCTCTGGGGCCAACGTCCTGACTTTC. As protein: CTSSSARGSGANVLTF.

The CDR3 spells CASSHLLREANYGYTF. CDR3 bases: TGCGCCAGCAGCCACCTACTACGCGAAGCTAACTATGGCTACACCTTC. The V call is TRBV4-1, the J call TRBJ1-2; D ambiguous. The CDR3 runs 16 residues. In germline, CDR1 is MGHRA, CDR2 YSYEKL. V lost 3 bases, J lost 0 bases, and 14 bases lay in between.

J is TRBJ2-5 and V is TRBV7-8; 11 bases agree with TRBD2. The trim removed 4 bases at V and 3 bases at J, leaving 4 bases unmatched. From germline, CDR1 is SGHVS and CDR2 FQNEAQ. The CDR3 runs to 15 residues. The chain's CDR3 is CASSSGLAVKETQYF. In DNA, the CDR3 is TGTGCCAGCAGCTCGGGACTAGCGGTGAAAGAGACCCAGTACTTC.